The rows below give T cell receptor beta chains drawn from one sample of a study of OX40 agonist ivuxolimab in advanced cancers. Using immunoSEQ multiplex PCR, the repertoire was profiled, and TCRdb retains in-frame clones only, with some absent. Of 65,000 to 85,000 clones listed, around nine tenths are singletons. The source was CD4+ or CD8+ T cells sorted from blood, collected in a trial of the OX40 agonist ivuxolimab. These receptors came from an adult with an advanced solid tumor such as melanoma, head and neck, liver or kidney cancer. Each CDR3 is given with its conserved first and last residue. Fields, in order: J gene, V gene, clone size, D gene, CDR3 protein, CDR3 DNA. D genes are given only for firm matches. Size values are once, few and many counts, or a class for expanded clones, and some rows have none.

>TRBJ2-1|TRBV6-1|-|-
CASRRGYNEQFF
TGTGCCAGCAGGCGGGGTTACAATGAGCAGTTCTTC
>TRBJ1-1|TRBV6-5|-|-
CASGDTYTEAFF
TGTGCCAGCGGGGACACTTACACTGAAGCTTTCTTT
>TRBJ1-5|TRBV6-4|-|-
CASSEEPRGQPQHF
TGTGCCAGCAGTGAGGAACCCAGGGGTCAGCCCCAGCATTTT
>TRBJ1-6|TRBV7-9|-|TRBD1
CATTTGGTNSPLHF
TGTGCCACCACCACAGGGGGCACTAATTCACCCCTCCACTTT
>TRBJ2-1|TRBV7-9|-|-
CASRQGPVDEQFF
TGTGCCAGCAGACAGGGTCCAGTGGATGAGCAGTTCTTC
>TRBJ1-2|TRBV10-3|-|-
CAIRTEQYGYTF
TGTGCCATTCGGACGGAGCAATATGGCTACACCTTC
>TRBJ2-2|TRBV2|-|TRBD2
CASMDGTSGAGELFF
TGTGCCAGCATGGACGGGACTAGCGGGGCCGGGGAGCTGTTTTTT
>TRBJ2-1|TRBV7-2|-|TRBD2
CASSLDLSGGHNEQFF
TGTGCCAGCAGCCTGGACCTCAGCGGGGGCCACAATGAGCAGTTCTTC
>TRBJ2-7|TRBV27|-|-
CASSLARDFEQYF
TGTGCCAGCAGTTTGGCCAGGGACTTTGAGCAGTACTTC
>TRBJ2-6|TRBV7-2|-|-
CASSLASGANVLTF
TGTGCCAGCAGCTTAGCTTCTGGGGCCAACGTCCTGACTTTC
>TRBJ1-3|TRBV7-2|-|-
CASSLLTGNTIYF
TGTGCCAGCAGCCTTCTTACAGGAAACACCATATATTTT
>TRBJ2-1|TRBV28|-|TRBD2
CALGEAGGSEQFF
TGTGCCCTGGGAGAGGCGGGGGGAAGTGAGCAGTTCTTC
>TRBJ1-1|TRBV25-1|few|TRBD1
CASSQGGRTEAFF
TGTGCCAGCAGCCAGGGGGGAAGGACTGAAGCTTTCTTT
>TRBJ1-1|TRBV10-3|-|-
CAISDSVMRTEAFF
TGTGCCATCAGTGATTCAGTAATGCGGACTGAAGCTTTCTTT
>TRBJ2-5|TRBV9|-|TRBD1
CASSISTGGWETQYF
TGTGCCAGCAGCATCTCCACAGGGGGGTGGGAGACCCAGTACTTC
>TRBJ1-1|TRBV10-3|-|-
CAISDGYSAAEAFF
TGTGCCATCAGTGACGGGTATTCGGCCGCTGAAGCTTTCTTT
>TRBJ2-3|TRBV7-3|-|-
CASRPGAADTQYF
TGTGCCAGCAGACCGGGGGCCGCAGATACGCAGTATTTT
>TRBJ2-3|TRBV11-3|-|TRBD1
CASSSGQGHTDTQYF
TGTGCCAGCAGCTCGGGACAGGGGCACACAGATACGCAGTATTTT
>TRBJ2-5|TRBV19|-|-
CASSIGGASGETQYF
TGTGCCAGTAGTATTGGAGGGGCATCGGGAGAGACCCAGTACTTC
>TRBJ1-5|TRBV6-5|-|TRBD1
CASRSRQGSQPQHF
TGTGCCAGCAGGAGCAGACAGGGGAGTCAGCCCCAGCATTTT
>TRBJ1-1|TRBV2|-|-
CASSVLDTEAFF
TGTGCCAGCAGTGTTCTGGACACTGAAGCTTTCTTT
>TRBJ2-7|TRBV11-2|-|-
CASSQAWSGGVGVLEQYF
TGTGCCAGCAGCCAAGCCTGGTCGGGGGGCGTGGGGGTCCTCGAGCAGTACTTC
>TRBJ2-1|TRBV19|few|TRBD1
CASSIAGQGARKQFF
TGTGCCAGTAGTATAGCAGGGCAGGGGGCTCGGAAGCAGTTCTTC
>TRBJ1-2|TRBV10-1|-|-
CASSETVFYGYTF
TGCGCCAGCAGTGAGACAGTTTTCTATGGCTACACCTTC
>TRBJ2-5|TRBV7-6|-|-
CASSLGSVVETQYF
TGTGCCAGCAGCTTAGGAAGTGTGGTGGAGACCCAGTACTTC
>TRBJ1-6|TRBV12-5|-|-
CASGFGPEKGSPLHF
TGTGCTAGTGGTTTTGGACCTGAAAAAGGGTCACCCCTCCACTTT
>TRBJ2-3|TRBV5-1|-|TRBD2
CASSLDSRGATDTQYF
TGCGCCAGCAGCTTGGACTCGCGGGGGGCCACAGATACGCAGTATTTT
>TRBJ2-5|TRBV5-1|-|TRBD1
CASSSGGTGQETQYF
TGCGCCAGCAGCTCGGGCGGGACAGGTCAAGAGACCCAGTACTTC
>TRBJ1-1|TRBV18|-|-
CASSPITENRGTEAFF
TGTGCCAGCTCACCAATAACGGAAAACCGAGGCACTGAAGCTTTCTTT
>TRBJ2-3|TRBV28|-|-
CASSSPPPGLVNTQYF
TGTGCCAGCAGTTCACCTCCCCCAGGACTGGTTAATACGCAGTATTTT
>TRBJ2-2|TRBV7-9|-|-
CASSLGFRTGELFF
TGTGCCAGCAGCTTGGGGTTTAGGACCGGGGAGCTGTTTTTT
>TRBJ2-3|TRBV7-3|-|TRBD2
CASSLRLAGTDTQYF
TGTGCCAGCAGCTTAAGACTAGCGGGCACAGATACGCAGTATTTT
>TRBJ1-1|TRBV9|-|-
CASSVSMNTEAFF
TGTGCCAGCAGCGTATCCATGAACACTGAAGCTTTCTTT
>TRBJ1-2|TRBV29-1|-|-
CSVAGDLNYGYTF
TGCAGCGTAGCCGGGGACCTTAACTATGGCTACACCTTC
>TRBJ1-5|TRBV28|-|TRBD1
CASSLGTGGGGNQPQHF
TGTGCCAGCAGTTTAGGGACAGGGGGCGGAGGCAATCAGCCCCAGCATTTT
>TRBJ1-6|TRBV7-6|-|-
CASSSDRGGARSPLHF
TGTGCCAGCAGCTCCGACCGAGGGGGTGCGCGTTCACCCCTCCACTTT
>TRBJ1-6|TRBV2|-|TRBD1
CASDRGESPLHF
TGTGCCAGCGACAGGGGCGAATCACCCCTCCACTTT
>TRBJ1-2|TRBV7-2|once|-
CASSLVLGDYGYTF
TGTGCCAGCAGCTTAGTGTTGGGGGACTATGGCTACACCTTC
>TRBJ2-4|TRBV9|-|-
CASSVDGGERNIQYF
TGTGCCAGCAGCGTAGATGGAGGGGAGCGAAACATTCAGTACTTC
>TRBJ1-5|TRBV2|once|-
CASSEAASNQPQHF
TGTGCCAGCAGTGAAGCGGCCAGCAATCAGCCCCAGCATTTT
>TRBJ1-5|TRBV28|once|-
CASSLEGYSNQPQHF
TGTGCCAGCAGTTTGGAGGGTTATAGCAATCAGCCCCAGCATTTT
>TRBJ2-1|TRBV30|-|TRBD1
CAWTRSGGLKKGHEQFF
TGTGCCTGGACCCGCTCAGGGGGCCTAAAAAAGGGCCATGAGCAGTTCTTC
>TRBJ2-1|TRBV2|-|TRBD1
CASSRDREGYNEQFF
TGTGCCAGCAGCCGGGACAGGGAAGGCTACAATGAGCAGTTCTTC
>TRBJ2-1|TRBV10-3|-|TRBD2
CAISESNPAGANHNEQFF
TGTGCCATCAGTGAGTCGAATCCAGCGGGGGCCAATCACAATGAGCAGTTCTTC
>TRBJ2-3|TRBV27|-|TRBD2
CASSSPSGETDTQYF
TGTGCCAGCAGTTCCCCTAGCGGGGAGACAGATACGCAGTATTTT
>TRBJ1-1|TRBV6-4|-|-
CASRGRENTEAFF
TGTGCCAGCAGGGGGAGGGAGAACACTGAAGCTTTCTTT
>TRBJ1-6|TRBV7-9|-|-
CASSFSTVYNSPLHF
TGTGCCAGCAGCTTTTCGACAGTCTATAATTCACCCCTCCACTTT
>TRBJ2-2|TRBV7-3|-|TRBD1
CASSPPPGGSNTGELFF
TGTGCCAGCAGCCCTCCCCCAGGGGGTAGTAACACCGGGGAGCTGTTTTTT
>TRBJ1-2|TRBV7-2|-|-
CASSFPPPFNGYTF
TGTGCCAGCAGCTTCCCTCCACCATTCAATGGCTACACCTTC
>TRBJ1-3|TRBV29-1|-|-
CSVEDLGSRNTIYF
TGCAGCGTTGAAGATCTGGGTTCAAGAAACACCATATATTTT
>TRBJ2-3|TRBV10-3|-|-
CAIKGDRPTSTDTQYF
TGTGCCATCAAGGGGGACCGGCCAACTAGCACAGATACGCAGTATTTT
>TRBJ2-7|TRBV12-5|-|TRBD1
CASGSKGAQEQYF
TGTGCTAGTGGATCTAAGGGGGCGCAGGAGCAGTACTTC
>TRBJ2-1|TRBV19|once|TRBD1
CASSIVASGGIDNEQFF
TGTGCCAGTAGTATAGTTGCGTCAGGGGGCATTGACAATGAGCAGTTCTTC
>TRBJ1-6|TRBV13|-|-
CASSTHGGASPLHF
TGTGCCAGCAGCACTCATGGAGGGGCTTCACCCCTCCACTTT
>TRBJ2-2|TRBV27|-|-
CASSLWGGTNTGELFF
TGTGCCAGCAGTTTATGGGGCGGAACGAACACCGGGGAGCTGTTTTTT